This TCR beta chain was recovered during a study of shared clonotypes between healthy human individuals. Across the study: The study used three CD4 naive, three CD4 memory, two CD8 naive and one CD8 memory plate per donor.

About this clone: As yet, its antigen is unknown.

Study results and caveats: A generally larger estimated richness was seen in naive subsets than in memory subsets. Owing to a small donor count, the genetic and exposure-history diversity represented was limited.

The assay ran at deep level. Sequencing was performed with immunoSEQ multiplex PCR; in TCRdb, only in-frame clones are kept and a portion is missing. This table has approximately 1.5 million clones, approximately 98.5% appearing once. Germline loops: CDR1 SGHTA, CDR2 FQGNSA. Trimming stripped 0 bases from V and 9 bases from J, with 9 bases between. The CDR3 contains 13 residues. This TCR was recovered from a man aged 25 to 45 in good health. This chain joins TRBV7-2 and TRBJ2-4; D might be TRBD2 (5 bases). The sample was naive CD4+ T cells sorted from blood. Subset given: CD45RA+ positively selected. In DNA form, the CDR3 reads TGTGCCAGCAGCTTAGCGGGAGAGGGCATTCAGTACTTC. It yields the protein CASSLAGEGIQYF. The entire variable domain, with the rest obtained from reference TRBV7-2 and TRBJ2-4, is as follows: GAGVSQSPSNKVTEKGKDVELRCDPISGHTALYWYRQSLGQGLEFLIYFQGNSAPDKSGLPSDRFSAERTGGSVSTLTIQRTQQEDSAVYLCASSLAGEGIQYFGAGTRLSVL.